This TCR beta chain was captured in a study of blood T cell repertoires in COVID-19. For the study at large: Samples of COVID-19 (acute and convalescent) were obtained from the United States, Italy and Spain. T cells, B-cell-depleted T cells, or PBMCs supplied cDNA or gDNA.

Using immunoSEQ multiplex PCR, the repertoire was profiled, and TCRdb retains in-frame clones only, with some absent. The sample has just over 250,000 clones, around nine tenths seen once. Sequencing was done on a sample of peripheral blood. The source of this sequence is a man in his forties who had recovered from COVID-19.

In DNA, the CDR3 is TGTGCCACCGCGGGGGGGTGGAACACTGAAGCTTTCTTT. It encodes CATAGGWNTEAFF. The genes are TRBV7-2 and TRBJ1-1, with D perhaps matching TRBD1 (5 bases). The germline V gene has CDR1 SGHTA and CDR2 FQGNSA. The V end lost 10 bases, the J end lost 1 base, and 13 bases lay between the germline ends. CDR3 length: 13 amino acids.